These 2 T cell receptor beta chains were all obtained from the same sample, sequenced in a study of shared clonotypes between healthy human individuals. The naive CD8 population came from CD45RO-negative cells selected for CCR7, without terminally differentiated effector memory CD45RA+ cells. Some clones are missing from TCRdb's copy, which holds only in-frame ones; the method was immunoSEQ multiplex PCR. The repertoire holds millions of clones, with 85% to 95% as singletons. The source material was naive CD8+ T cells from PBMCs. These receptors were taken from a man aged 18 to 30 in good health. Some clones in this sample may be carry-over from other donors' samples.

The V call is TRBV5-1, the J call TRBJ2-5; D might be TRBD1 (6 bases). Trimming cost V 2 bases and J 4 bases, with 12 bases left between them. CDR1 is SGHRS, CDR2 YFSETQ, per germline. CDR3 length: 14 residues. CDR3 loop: CASSLAGAGETQYF. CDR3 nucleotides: TGCGCCAGCAGCTTAGCAGGGGCGGGAGAGACCCAGTACTTC.

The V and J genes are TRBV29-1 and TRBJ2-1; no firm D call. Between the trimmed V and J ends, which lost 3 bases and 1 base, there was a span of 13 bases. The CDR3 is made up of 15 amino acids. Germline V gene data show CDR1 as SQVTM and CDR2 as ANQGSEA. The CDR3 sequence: CSVEEGLRSYNEQFF. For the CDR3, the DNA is TGCAGCGTTGAGGAAGGGTTAAGATCCTACAATGAGCAGTTCTTC.